The 8 T cell receptor beta chains below were found in one sample sequenced in a study of blood T cell repertoires in COVID-19. Libraries were prepared by immunoSEQ multiplex PCR; TCRdb keeps only in-frame clonotypes and omits some of them. The table has a few hundred thousand clones, 85% to 90% seen once. The specimen was PBMCs or T cells enriched from blood (not recorded which). Receptor source: a woman in her twenties or thirties who had recovered from COVID-19.

A remark on this clone: This CDR3 is also generated by other DNA sequences in the sample. V and J are TRBV29-1 and TRBJ2-3, with 7 bases identical to TRBD1. The germline V gene encodes CDR1 SQVTM and CDR2 ANQGSEA. Losses at the gene ends were 5 bases for V and 1 base for J; bases not matched to a gene: 3. This CDR3 has 13 residues. The CDR3 is CSVRQGGTDTQYF. As DNA, the CDR3 is TGCAGCGTTAGACAGGGAGGCACAGATACGCAGTATTTT.

J is TRBJ1-5 and V is TRBV6-2 or TRBV6-3; tentatively, D is TRBD1 (6 bases). This CDR3 comprises 14 residues. CDR1 and CDR2 (germline): MNHEY, SVGEGT. Trimming pared 6 bases from V and 3 bases from J, leaving 12 bases between. The CDR3 spells CASSKQGNNQPQHF. DNA for the CDR3: TGTGCCAGCAGCAAACAGGGAAACAATCAGCCCCAGCATTTT.

The chain joins TRBV6-4 to TRBJ1-5; D gene unclear. V was clipped by 3 bases and J by 1 base, with 7 bases between them. The CDR3 loop spans 14 amino acids. CDR1 is MRHNA and CDR2 is SNTAGT in the germline V gene. CDR3 amino acids: CASSESGSNQPQHF. CDR3 coding DNA: TGTGCCAGCAGTGAATCGGGAAGCAATCAGCCCCAGCATTTT.

The chain employs TRBV4-2 and TRBJ2-7; the match to TRBD2 covers 7 bases. Looked up from germline, CDR1 is LGHNA and CDR2 is YNFKEQ. J was trimmed by 0 bases and V by 0 bases; bases with no gene match: 8. This CDR3 is built from 17 residues. CDR3 sequence: CASSQEGGSGFSYEQYF. The CDR3 DNA follows: TGTGCCAGCAGCCAAGAGGGGGGTAGCGGGTTCTCCTACGAGCAGTACTTC.

The chain combines TRBV4-3 with TRBJ2-1, with 13 positions matching TRBD2. Unmatched junction bases numbered 11, after V lost 5 bases and J lost 7 bases. Germline lookup yields CDR1 LGHNA and CDR2 YSLEER. This CDR3 has 17 amino acids. Here the CDR3 reads CASSYVKLAGGGNEQFF. The DNA for the CDR3 is TGCGCCAGCAGCTACGTAAAACTAGCGGGAGGGGGGAATGAGCAGTTCTTC.

This clone was seen just once. The chain employs TRBV28 and TRBJ1-1, with D tentatively TRBD1 (5 bases). The CDR3 length is 13 residues. The germline V gene has CDR1 MDHEN and CDR2 SYDVKM. Deletions cut 6 bases from V and 10 bases from J, with 18 bases between. CDR3 in DNA: TGTGCCAGCAGGTATGCCTCCCAAGGGGCAGCTTTCTTT. It codes for CASRYASQGAAFF.

The CDR3 nucleotides read TGTGCCAGTAGTATAGGAGCAGGGGTCACCGGGGAGCTGTTTTTT. This translates into CASSIGAGVTGELFF. The rearrangement links TRBV19 to TRBJ2-2, with a tentative D call TRBD1 (6 bases). Germline V CDR1 and CDR2: LNHDA, SQIVND (reference sequence). V was pared by 1 base and J by 4 bases, with 10 bases between. This CDR3 contains 15 residues. Based on the CDR3 plus reference TRBV19 and TRBJ2-2, the full variable domain is DGGITQSPKYLFRKEGQNVTLSCEQNLNHDAMYWYRQDPGQGLRLIYYSQIVNDFQKGDIAEGYSVSREKKESFPLTVTSAQKNPTAFYLCASSIGAGVTGELFFGEGSRLTVL.

A few counts support this clone. This chain uses TRBV5-1 with TRBJ2-7; 8 bases are a match to TRBD1. Germline V CDR1 and CDR2: SGHRS, YFSETQ. V was pared by 2 bases and J by 2 bases, with 12 bases of the junction left unmatched. The CDR3 is made up of 17 amino acids. In DNA form, the CDR3 reads TGCGCCAGCAGCTTTAATATCAGAGGACAGGGAACCTACGAGCAGTACTTC. Protein product: CASSFNIRGQGTYEQYF.